This TCR beta chain was recovered during a study of blood T cells in healthy people across ages. The donors, all healthy, were Caucasians living in Russia, aged roughly 6 to 95. Researchers collected roughly 10 milliliters of peripheral blood from every single donor. Primed by a sample-barcoded 5' primer and a J-beta primer mix, a second PCR proceeded for about 6 to 12 cycles. Every molecule of cDNA carried a tag from a template-switch adaptor with 12 random nucleotides. TCRdb re-called the 5' RACE reads through MiXCR, storing one row per CDR3 protein. This sample yields around 1,500,000 distinct CDR3 sequences, of which roughly 40% are seen a single time; less than 8% belongs to the top ten. Findings and limits, study-wide: Measured against age, TCR beta diversity per million T cells decreased in a roughly linear manner.

Concerning this clonotype itself: What it recognizes is unknown.

This CDR3 has 14 amino acids. The V and J ends lost 2 bases and 1 base respectively, with 8 bases between them. Germline CDR1 SGHTA, CDR2 FQGNSA. The sequencing sample was made of blood. This receptor was taken from a woman under 30 in good health. The chain combines TRBV7-2 with TRBJ1-1; D not certain. The CDR3 nucleotides read TGTGCCAGCAGCTTAATGGCGCAGAACACTGAAGCTTTCTTT. As protein: CASSLMAQNTEAFF.